The following is a T cell receptor beta chain sequence with its context. Its target is unknown. This record comes from a study of cytomegalovirus exposure and HLA in healthy donors. The study, taken as a whole, reports: In vitro confirmation showed three CMV-associated chains to be CMV antigen specific. Later, an analysis found that common viral pathogens appeared to be linked with several of the most significant clusters. The study had only CMV serostatus as immune exposure information.

PCR primers comprised 60 Vbeta and 13 Jbeta primers. Profiled with immunoSEQ multiplex PCR; TCRdb holds only in-frame clones, not every one. The table lists 200,000 to 250,000 clones, more than 65% of them singletons, with approximately 1.7% in the top ten. The germline gives CDR1 SGHTA, CDR2 FQGNSA. The CDR3 is made up of 16 amino acids. Trimming took 3 bases from V and 1 from J; bases not matched to a gene: 5. Input material: PBMCs. The source of this sequence is a woman aged 25 to 39 in good health and CMV-seronegative. The rearrangement uses TRBV7-2 and TRBJ2-3, with TRBD2 identical over 9 bases. The CDR3 reads CASSFAASGGTDTQYF. CDR3 nucleotides: TGTGCCAGCAGCTTTGCGGCTAGCGGGGGCACAGATACGCAGTATTTT.